The 14 T cell receptor beta chains below come from one sample, sequenced in a study of radiotherapy plus CTLA-4 blockade in lung cancer. Profiled with immunoSEQ multiplex PCR; TCRdb holds only in-frame clones, not every one. This table holds about 87,000 clones, 85% to 90% found once. The sample in question was peripheral blood, obtained from a patient treated with radiotherapy plus ipilimumab. The receptors stem from a human donor with non-small cell lung cancer that progressed on radiotherapy plus ipilimumab.

V usage is TRBV2 and J usage is TRBJ1-2; D unclear. Deletions cut 1 base from V and 6 bases from J, with 12 bases between. The CDR3 is 14 amino acids. Germline values: CDR1 SNHLY, CDR2 FYNNEI. CDR3 loop: CASSEGGRPNGYTF. The CDR3 bases are TGTGCCAGCAGTGAAGGAGGGCGCCCTAATGGCTACACCTTC.

This chain links TRBV5-1 with TRBJ1-1; D might be TRBD1 (6 bases). V lost 2 bases, J lost 4 bases, and 18 bases lay in between. CDR1 is SGHRS, CDR2 YFSETQ, per germline. This CDR3 is 16 amino acids long. The CDR3 reads CASSFPTGRESTEAFF. The CDR3 DNA follows: TGCGCCAGCAGCTTTCCGACAGGCCGGGAGAGCACTGAAGCTTTCTTT.

This clone was recorded once. J is TRBJ2-2 and V is TRBV28; 11 bases match TRBD1. The germline CDR1 and CDR2 sequences are MDHEN and SYDVKM. J gave up 6 bases and V 5 bases, and 11 bases lay outside the gene matches. The CDR3 runs 17 residues. The CDR3 DNA sequence: TGTGCCAGCAGTCTACTCGTTGGGACAGGGGGGGCCGGGGAGCTGTTTTTT. As protein: CASSLLVGTGGAGELFF.

Written as DNA, the CDR3 is TGTGCCAGCAGCTATCCGGGACTAGCGGGATTGACAGATACGCAGTATTTT. It translates to CASSYPGLAGLTDTQYF. This chain joins TRBV7-2 and TRBJ2-3; TRBD2 aligns across 13 bases. J gave up 3 bases and V 4 bases, and 7 bases lay outside the gene matches. This CDR3 spans 17 amino acids. Germline assignment: CDR1 SGHTA and CDR2 FQGNSA.

The chain uses TRBV4-1 and TRBJ1-6; 7 bases map to TRBD1. This CDR3 contains 18 residues. Germline V gene lookup returns CDR1 MGHRA and CDR2 YSYEKL. Germline trimming cut 1 base from V and 0 bases from J; bases unmatched to any gene: 6. CDR3 bases: TGCGCCAGCAGCCAAGGCCGACAGGGAGGCTCCTATAATTCACCCCTCCACTTT. Encoded protein: CASSQGRQGGSYNSPLHF.

This chain connects TRBV5-1 to TRBJ2-1; no reliable D call. This CDR3 has 12 residues. The germline V gene encodes CDR1 SGHRS and CDR2 YFSETQ. Trimming left V 5 bases short and J 7 bases short, with 10 bases between. CDR3 DNA: TGCGCCAGCAGAGATGAGATGAATGAGCAGTTCTTC. It specifies CASRDEMNEQFF.

The rearrangement joins TRBV11-2 to TRBJ2-1; tentatively, D is TRBD2 (6 bases). Germline-derived CDR1 and CDR2 are SGHAT and FQNNGV. Between the trimmed V and J ends, which lost 8 bases and 7 bases, there was a span of 15 bases. The CDR3 is made up of 13 amino acids. The CDR3 protein is CASLLADVNEQFF. In nucleotides, the CDR3 is TGTGCCAGCCTACTAGCAGATGTGAATGAGCAGTTCTTC.

This sequence joins TRBV2 and TRBJ1-5; 9 bases fit TRBD1. The V gene's germline CDR1 is SNHLY and CDR2 FYNNEI. CDR3 length: 13 residues. The V gene end was trimmed by 6 bases and the J gene end by 8 bases; junction bases not matched to a gene: 5. The CDR3 DNA follows: TGTGCCAGCAGACGGGACAGGGTAGAGCCCCAGCATTTT. Protein: CASRRDRVEPQHF.

This sequence joins TRBV30 and TRBJ2-7; 9 bases are shared with TRBD1. The V gene end was trimmed by 1 base and the J gene end by 5 bases; junction bases not matched to a gene: 6. Germline assignment: CDR1 GTSNPN and CDR2 SVGIG (reference sequence). The CDR3 runs to 14 residues. The CDR3 loop reads CAWSGMGQGHEQYF. CDR3 in DNA: TGTGCCTGGAGTGGAATGGGACAGGGCCACGAGCAGTACTTC.

The J gene is TRBJ2-7, the V gene TRBV18; no firm D call. The CDR3 is 12 amino acids. Looked up from germline, CDR1 is KGHSH and CDR2 is LQKENI. Trimming removed 1 base at V and 2 bases at J, with 3 bases between. CDR3 protein: CASSPRAYEQYF. The CDR3, as DNA: TGTGCCAGCTCACCACGGGCCTACGAGCAGTACTTC.

This clone was detected a few times. The chain couples TRBV12-2 to TRBJ2-7; the table's D call, TRBD1, was not checked against the DNA. TRBV12-2 corresponds to a pseudogene. This CDR3 is 11 amino acids long. This CDR3 reads CASRLHIRQYF. The DNA of the CDR3 is TGTGCAAGTCGCTTACACATCAGGCAGTACTTC.

V usage is TRBV10-3 and J usage is TRBJ1-2; 7 nucleotides match TRBD1. The CDR3 runs to 12 residues. J lost 4 bases, V lost 6 bases, and 2 bases had no gene match. Germline CDR1 ENHRY, CDR2 SYGVKD. In DNA, the CDR3 is TGTGCCATCAGGGACAGGCGCTATGGCTACACCTTC. Translation: CAIRDRRYGYTF.

This chain links TRBV18 with TRBJ2-7; 8 nucleotides align to TRBD1. Germline lookup yields CDR1 KGHSH and CDR2 LQKENI. The J segment lost 4 bases and the V segment lost 3 bases, leaving 5 bases of the junction unmatched. The CDR3 consists of 14 residues. CDR3 sequence reads: CASSPVTGDYEQYF. The CDR3 DNA reads as TGTGCCAGCTCACCCGTGACAGGGGATTACGAGCAGTACTTC.

This clone was seen a single time. The chain combines TRBV20-1 with TRBJ2-7; D unresolved. Per germline, CDR1 DFQATT and CDR2 SNEGSKA (reference sequence). The CDR3 totals 11 residues. V was pared by 3 bases and J by 0 bases, with 3 bases between. The CDR3 DNA reads TGCAGTGCTAGGTACTCCTACGAGCAGTACTTC. Its protein is CSARYSYEQYF.